The rows below give T cell receptor beta chains drawn from one sample of a study of shared clonotypes between healthy human individuals. Using immunoSEQ multiplex PCR, the repertoire was profiled, and TCRdb retains in-frame clones only, with some absent. The table has under 200,000 clones, just under 95% seen once. The source material was naive CD4+ T cells sorted from blood. These receptors were taken from a young woman in good health. Each CDR3 is given with its conserved first and last residue. A D gene is named only where the DNA matches it firmly. Only some rows state a clone size, as once, few, many or a class for expanded clones.

TRBV19	TRBD1	TRBJ2-5	NA	TGTGCCAGTAGTGACAGGGGGCTTGCGAGAGAAACCCAGTACTTC	CASSDRGLARETQYF
TRBV19	NA	TRBJ2-7	NA	TGTGCCAGTAGTATAGCGGGGGTAAAATACGAGCAGTACTTC	CASSIAGVKYEQYF
TRBV5-6	NA	TRBJ2-1	NA	TGTGCCAGCAGCCAAGCGGACCTTGTCTCCTACAATGAGCAGTTCTTC	CASSQADLVSYNEQFF
TRBV28	NA	TRBJ1-5	NA	TGTGCCAGCAGTTTGAGGGCTCCGGGGAGCAATCAGCCCCAGCATTTT	CASSLRAPGSNQPQHF
TRBV14	NA	TRBJ2-5	NA	TGTGCCAGCAGCCAAGGTATCGTAGAGACCCAGTACTTC	CASSQGIVETQYF
TRBV6-7	TRBD2	TRBJ2-5	NA	TGTGCCAGCAGTTACCCTGGGACTAGCGGGGAGCAAGAGACCCAGTACTTC	CASSYPGTSGEQETQYF
TRBV5-1	NA	TRBJ1-3	NA	TGCGCCAGCAGCTTAGGTGGATTTTCTGGAAACACCATATATTTT	CASSLGGFSGNTIYF
TRBV29-1	TRBD1	TRBJ1-1	NA	TGCAGCGCGAGGACAGGGGGACTTATAACTGAAGCTTTCTTT	CSARTGGLITEAFF
TRBV5-1	NA	TRBJ1-6	NA	TGCGCCAGCAGCTTGGCGGGACATTTTTCACCCCTCCACTTT	CASSLAGHFSPLHF
TRBV5-4	NA	TRBJ2-1	NA	TGTGCCAGCAGCTTGCTTGAGCAGGTGGACAATGAGCAGTTCTTC	CASSLLEQVDNEQFF
TRBV27	NA	TRBJ2-1	once	TGTGCCAGCAGTTTACCAGGCATATACAATGAGCAGTTCTTC	CASSLPGIYNEQFF
TRBV13	NA	TRBJ1-2	NA	TGTGCCAGCAGCCTCCGTGGGGCCCGATATGGCTACACCTTC	CASSLRGARYGYTF
TRBV15	TRBD1	TRBJ1-5	NA	TGTGCCACCAGCAGAGGGAGGGGGCAGGGCAATCAGCCCCAGCATTTT	CATSRGRGQGNQPQHF
TRBV28	NA	TRBJ2-7	NA	TGTGCCAGCAGGGGACAAGTTTACGAGCAGTACTTC	CASRGQVYEQYF
TRBV28	NA	TRBJ1-4	NA	TGTGCCAGCAGTTTAAACCGCGGGGAAAAACTGTTTTTT	CASSLNRGEKLFF
TRBV11-2	NA	TRBJ2-2	NA	TGTGCCAGCAGTACCACTACCGGGGAGCTGTTTTTT	CASSTTTGELFF
TRBV7-8	NA	TRBJ2-7	NA	TGTGCCAGCAGCTTCTCAACCTTCGACAGGTCGGGCGCCTACGAGCAGTACTTC	CASSFSTFDRSGAYEQYF
TRBV29-1	NA	TRBJ2-3	NA	TGCAGCGTTGAAGTCTTTGGCGCAAGGGGTACAGATACGCAGTATTTT	CSVEVFGARGTDTQYF
TRBV5-4	TRBD1	TRBJ1-2	once	TGTGCTTACTTGGGGACAGGCGAACGAAGGGGTGGCTACACCTTC	CAYLGTGERRGGYTF